This T cell receptor beta chain was documented in a study of shared clonotypes between healthy human individuals (TCRdb year 2020). About the full investigation: The cohort included a few men and a couple of women between 18 and 49 years of age. Different laboratories and diverse techniques were used to prepare libraries and sequence TCR repertoires, to increase sequencing depth and limit assay-specific biases. Per donor, three plates each were used for CD4 naive and CD4 memory, two for CD8 naive, and one for CD8 memory. To estimate repertoire size and how much clonotypes are shared between individuals, the study performed deep sequencing of blood TCR repertoires from a handful of healthy adults. Per donor, leukapheresis produced somewhere between about 0.9 and 9.5 billion PBMCs.

Beyond this particular receptor, the publication reports: Rarefaction of sorted-subset datasets indicated incomplete sequencing despite the large sequencing depth. When several donors were compared, the shared fraction of clonotypes was 5% to 6.5% for naive CD4, around 3.6% for naive CD8, about 2.5% for memory CD4, and roughly 0.4% for memory CD8. Pairwise subsampling indicated that sequencing depth was expected to affect the degree of clonotype sharing among donors. Compared with non-shared clonotypes, the clonotypes found in all four sorted-subset donors had higher generation probabilities. Sampling was restricted to blood, and TCR repertoires in tissues likely differ from the TCR repertoires found in blood. The small number of donors limited the genetic and exposure-history diversity represented. Naive subsets generally had larger estimated clonotype richness than memory subsets did.

CD8 naive samples were CD45RO-negative cells positively selected for CCR7, giving a CD45RA+CCR7+ population that excluded TemRA cells. Healthy HIV-negative adults with no recently reported acute infections or vaccinations were included as donors. Every donor was a Caucasian adult living in Nashville, Tennessee, USA. After blood collection by leukapheresis, PBMCs were isolated using Ficoll-Histopaque density gradient centrifugation and then cryopreserved in the vapor phase of liquid nitrogen. Purity and quantity of every magnetically sorted T cell population were checked by analytical flow cytometry. Each sorted fraction had its genomic DNA isolated and then quantified by UV absorbance on a Nanodrop 2000c. Using the deep immunoSEQ assay, TCR CDR3 regions were amplified from genomic DNA by multiplex PCR. Extracted genomic DNA from each cell subset was spread evenly across all wells of several immunoSEQ 96-well plates, with each plate serving as a replicate. Each replicate PCR for sorted subsets received approximately 200 ng genomic DNA, equal to roughly 33,000 T cell genomes. Purified libraries were measured with a Qubit 3.0 fluorometer, size-checked on a Bioanalyzer 2100, and measured again with the KAPA Library Quantification kit. A separate single-read 150-cycle Illumina NextSeq 550 flow cell was used to sequence each immunoSEQ 96-well plate. The original pipeline was this. The immunoSEQ output contained only junctional sequences without quality scores, so filtering could not match that applied to full-length reads. Sequences were annotated with PyIR, a Python wrapper for IgBLAST v1.9, and V/J genes and CDR3 were assigned using IMGT germline references. Reads were removed for weak V/J assignments (E-value above 1e-6), missing CDR3, stop codons, out-of-frame junctions, or ambiguous translated residues. A V3J clonotype was defined by an identical inferred V gene, J gene, and CDR3 amino acid sequence. The percentage overlap between two repertoires was calculated by dividing the number of shared unique clonotypes by the size of the smaller repertoire. Three approaches were used to assess repertoire richness: RTK rarefaction, the Chao1 estimator, and Recon v2.1 estimates of unobserved clonotypes. For all TCRbeta clonotypes obtained by the gDNA method from a handful of donors, generation probabilities were computed with OLGA. Entries here come from immuneACCESS through TCRdb and include only in-frame sequences with V and J called. Some clones fail to appear in such tables; in the studies checked, an unresolved V gene covers under half of the shortfall, and the cause of the remainder is unknown. The DNA gave D and trimming, while V, J and clone size come from that table. This sample gives approximately 2,200,000 clones in total; around 93% of them show up just once. Under 2% of the sample comes from the top ten.

Turning to this clone: Its antigen is currently not known. One base away there is no much larger clone; base qualities are not given.

Material: naive CD8+ T cells from PBMCs. What this sample's cell subset or site label stands for: CD45RA+CCR7+. The clonotype originates from a young man in good health. Some clones in this sample may be carry-over from other donors' samples.

CDR3 loop: CASSPSSGAYEQYF. The nucleotide sequence is TGTGCCAGCAGCCCGAGTTCCGGGGCCTACGAGCAGTACTTC. The chain is encoded by TRBV6-5 joined to TRBJ2-7; possibly the D gene is TRBD2, per 5 matching bases. The CDR3 starts with the cysteine, ends with the phenylalanine, and has 14 residues. Just the 42-base CDR3 DNA is kept, in frame starting at base 1. Deletion took 6 bases off V and 2 bases off J, with a span of 14 bases between the germline ends. Based on the germline V gene, the CDR1 and CDR2 sequences are MNHEY and SVGAGI.